The 13 T cell receptor beta chains listed next were all sequenced from one sample in a study of blood T cell repertoires in COVID-19. Repertoires were generated with immunoSEQ multiplex PCR, while TCRdb's copy carries only in-frame clones and drops some. The sample lists roughly 120,000 clones, approximately 80% occurring once. Sequences were obtained from peripheral blood. Receptors were obtained from a man aged 65-85 years with acute or convalescent COVID-19.

The genes are TRBV27 and TRBJ1-3, with 7 bases identical to TRBD1. The length of the CDR3 is 13 residues. CDR1 and CDR2 from the germline V gene are MNHEY and SMNVEV (reference sequence). Trimming took 9 bases from V and 3 from J; bases not matched to a gene: 5. Here the CDR3 DNA reads TGTGCCAGGATCGACAGGGATGGAAACACCATATATTTT. Translating gives CARIDRDGNTIYF.

This clone was seen a single time. The CDR3 nucleotides read TGTGCCAGCAGCGTAGCGGGACTAGCGGGGACCTATGAGCAGTTCTTC. Residues: CASSVAGLAGTYEQFF. The chain uses TRBV9 and TRBJ2-1, with TRBD2 identical over 13 bases. From germline, CDR1 is SGDLS and CDR2 YYNGEE. V shed 0 bases, J shed 8 bases, and the junction held 5 bases outside the gene matches. CDR3 length: 16 residues.

V gene TRBV4-1 combines with J gene TRBJ2-7; D remains ambiguous. The CDR3 is 14 residues long. V was cut by 2 bases and J by 2 bases, with 10 bases left in between. The germline V gene encodes CDR1 MGHRA and CDR2 YSYEKL. The CDR3 nucleotides are TGCGCCAGCAGCCAACCCTGGCCTCCCTACGAGCAGTACTTC. Encoded protein: CASSQPWPPYEQYF.

This clone came up once. The gene calls are TRBV7-3 and TRBJ2-5; the match to TRBD1 covers 10 bases. This CDR3 has 17 amino acids. The V and J ends lost 1 base and 3 bases, in that order; junction bases with no gene match: 8. CDR1 and CDR2 (germline): SGHTA, FQGTGA. The CDR3 sequence: CASSLRPAGQGEETQYF. The CDR3 coding sequence is TGTGCCAGCAGCTTAAGGCCCGCTGGACAGGGGGAAGAGACCCAGTACTTC. Based on the CDR3 plus reference TRBV7-3 and TRBJ2-5, the full variable domain is GAGVSQTPSNKVTEKGKYVELRCDPISGHTALYWYRQSLGQGPEFLIYFQGTGAADDSGLPNDRFFAVRPEGSVSTLKIQRTERGDSAVYLCASSLRPAGQGEETQYFGPGTRLLVL.

The chain joins TRBV4-1 to TRBJ1-2; TRBD1 agrees at 10 bases. V lost 1 base to trimming and J lost 6 bases; unmatched junction nucleotides: 5. CDR1 and CDR2 from the germline V gene are MGHRA and YSYEKL. This CDR3 contains 15 residues. The CDR3 loop is CASSQARQGADGYTF. The CDR3 DNA sequence: TGCGCCAGCAGCCAAGCAAGACAGGGGGCGGATGGCTACACCTTC.

The chain recombines TRBV11-2 with TRBJ1-1; D is unresolved. V dropped 2 bases and J dropped 1 base, with 11 bases sitting between them. Germline V lookup: CDR1 SGHAT, CDR2 FQNNGV. The CDR3 totals 15 residues. The CDR3 sequence: CASSLTGYRNTEAFF. The CDR3 DNA follows: TGTGCCAGCAGCTTAACTGGGTACAGGAACACTGAAGCTTTCTTT.

The rearrangement links TRBV12-2 to TRBJ1-2. TRBV12-2 is a pseudogene segment. This CDR3 comprises 11 residues. The CDR3 coding sequence is TGTGCAAGTCGCTTACCGGTTGGCTACACCTTC. Protein: CASRLPVGYTF.

This clone was detected only once. The chain recombines TRBV6-5 with TRBJ1-3; D is unresolved. V dropped 6 bases and J dropped 2 bases, with 14 bases sitting between them. The CDR3 totals 15 residues. Germline V gene data show CDR1 as MNHEY and CDR2 as SVGAGI. Written as DNA, the CDR3 is TGTGCCAGCAGCCGATCTAACAGTCCTGGAAACACCATATATTTT. This translates into CASSRSNSPGNTIYF.

The genes are TRBV7-9 and TRBJ2-7, with 9 bases aligning to TRBD1. The CDR3 loop spans 18 amino acids. Germline CDR1 is SEHNR and CDR2 is FQNEAQ (reference sequence). With 6 bases clipped from V and 1 base from J, the junction kept 16 bases outside the gene matches. CDR3 sequence reads: CASSSDRGTTRLSYEQYF. The CDR3 DNA is TGTGCCAGCAGTTCGGACAGGGGTACGACCCGACTTTCCTACGAGCAGTACTTC.

This clone was observed once. J is TRBJ1-2 and V is TRBV6-5; D is unresolved. The ends were cut back, 6 bases at V and 4 bases at J, with 15 bases in the middle. Germline values: CDR1 MNHEY, CDR2 SVGAGI. The CDR3 is 14 amino acids. CDR3 sequence: CASRHPMRVYGYTF. In DNA, the CDR3 is TGTGCCAGCAGGCACCCCATGCGGGTCTATGGCTACACCTTC.

The chain has TRBV13 and TRBJ2-7; possibly TRBD2 for D (5 bases). CDR3 length: 12 amino acids. Trimming took off 0 bases at V and 7 bases at J, with 7 bases between the two ends. In germline, CDR1 is PRHDT, CDR2 FYEKMQ (reference sequence). CDR3 in amino acids: CASSLGGLEQYF. The CDR3 DNA is TGTGCCAGCAGCTTAGGCGGACTTGAGCAGTACTTC. The whole variable domain, remainder taken from reference TRBV13 and TRBJ2-7, is AAGVIQSPRHLIKEKRETATLKCYPIPRHDTVYWYQQGPGQDPQFLISFYEKMQSDKGSIPDRFSAQQFSDYHSELNMSSLELGDSALYFCASSLGGLEQYFGPGTRLTVT.

The V and J genes are TRBV2 and TRBJ1-2; possibly TRBD1 for D (6 bases). The V and J ends lost 4 bases and 4 bases respectively, with 16 bases between them. Germline CDR1 reads SNHLY; CDR2 reads FYNNEI. This CDR3 comprises 15 residues. CDR3 amino acids: CASSGYTGGPYGYTF. The CDR3 region has the DNA TGTGCCAGCAGTGGATACACCGGGGGGCCCTATGGCTACACCTTC. The full variable domain, with the rest looked up from reference TRBV2 and TRBJ1-2, is EPEVTQTPSHQVTQMGQEVILRCVPISNHLYFYWYRQILGQKVEFLVSFYNNEISEKSEIFDDQFSVERPDGSNFTLKIRSTKLEDSAMYFCASSGYTGGPYGYTFGSGTRLTVV.

This clone was picked up one time. The genes are TRBV18 and TRBJ1-1; 9 nucleotides match TRBD1. The CDR3 is made up of 15 amino acids. CDR1 and CDR2 (germline): KGHSH, LQKENI. After removal of 3 bases from V and 5 bases from J, the junction contained 7 bases not matched to a gene. The DNA of the CDR3 is TGTGCCAGCTCACCTTGGACAGGGGAGAGTACTGAAGCTTTCTTT. It yields the protein CASSPWTGESTEAFF.